Presented here are 19 T cell receptor beta chains from one specimen sequenced in a study of STAT5B mutations in CD4+ large granular lymphocyte leukemia. Profiling relied on immunoSEQ multiplex PCR, and the TCRdb table lists in-frame clones only, not all of them. This sample carries 45,000 or so clones, approximately 86% of them seen once, and the ten largest clones take 2.6%. Sequenced sample: CD4+ T cells from blood buffy coats. These receptors were taken from a human donor in good health.

The J gene is TRBJ1-3, the V gene TRBV30, with a tentative D call TRBD1 (5 bases). Germline V gene data show CDR1 as GTSNPN and CDR2 as SVGIG (reference sequence). This CDR3 comprises 13 residues. The V gene lost 5 bases and the J gene lost 0 bases, with 8 bases spanning the gap. CDR3 sequence reads: CAWDRFSGNTIYF. In DNA, the CDR3 is TGTGCCTGGGACAGATTCTCTGGAAACACCATATATTTT.

The chain uses TRBV27 and TRBJ2-6; TRBD1 aligns across 8 bases. This CDR3 is built from 18 residues. The J segment lost 1 base and the V segment lost 6 bases, leaving 11 bases of the junction unmatched. Per germline, CDR1 MNHEY and CDR2 SMNVEV (reference sequence). In nucleotides, the CDR3 is TGTGCCAGCAGAAGCAGGGGGCTTTCCGTTTCTGGGGCCAACGTCCTGACTTTC. This sequence encodes CASRSRGLSVSGANVLTF.

The V call is TRBV27, the J call TRBJ2-7; D might be TRBD1 (5 bases). V was cut by 2 bases and J by 4 bases, with 15 bases left in between. The germline V gene encodes CDR1 MNHEY and CDR2 SMNVEV (reference sequence). The CDR3 sequence is 15 residues long. The CDR3 DNA follows: TGTGCCAGCAGTTTAAAACCAGGGAAACCATACGAGCAGTACTTC. As protein: CASSLKPGKPYEQYF.

The V call is TRBV5-1, the J call TRBJ2-3, with D perhaps TRBD2 (5 bases). Germline V lookup: CDR1 SGHRS, CDR2 YFSETQ. V was trimmed by 0 bases and J by 6 bases, leaving 8 bases between them. The CDR3 is 13 amino acids. CDR3 residues: CASSLGTLDTQYF. CDR3 bases: TGCGCCAGCAGCTTGGGGACTTTGGATACGCAGTATTTT. The variable domain in full, with the rest retrieved from reference TRBV5-1 and TRBJ2-3, is KAGVTQTPRYLIKTRGQQVTLSCSPISGHRSVSWYQQTPGQGLQFLFEYFSETQRNKGNFPGRFSGRQFSNSRSEMNVSTLELGDSALYLCASSLGTLDTQYFGPGTRLTVL.

The chain employs TRBV7-8 and TRBJ1-5; D not resolved. The CDR3 length is 14 residues. Germline V CDR1 and CDR2: SGHVS, FQNEAQ. V lost 0 bases to trimming and J lost 0 bases, with 3 bases between them. Here the CDR3 reads CASSLASSNQPQHF. The CDR3 DNA sequence: TGTGCCAGCAGCTTAGCTAGTAGCAATCAGCCCCAGCATTTT.

The chain has TRBV6-1 and TRBJ1-5; D is unclear. Germline loops: CDR1 MNHNS, CDR2 SASEGT. The V end lost 6 bases, the J end lost 3 bases, and 6 bases lay between the germline ends. CDR3 length: 12 amino acids. The chain's CDR3 is CASRQTNQPQHF. In nucleotides, the CDR3 is TGTGCCAGCAGACAGACCAATCAGCCCCAGCATTTT.

The chain carries TRBV6-5 and TRBJ2-4; TRBD1 matches 11 bases. Germline lookup yields CDR1 MNHEY and CDR2 SVGAGI. The CDR3 extends over 13 amino acids. The V segment lost 5 bases and the J segment 15 bases; nucleotides outside the gene matches: 9. CDR3 sequence reads: CASSPGTGGLWYF. CDR3 bases: TGTGCCAGCAGTCCCGGGACAGGGGGACTCTGGTACTTC.

This clone was seen a single time. The CDR3 region is CASSLTSSPGADTQYF. As DNA, the CDR3 is TGTGCCAGCAGCTTAACTAGTAGCCCGGGAGCAGATACGCAGTATTTT. The chain is built from TRBV7-3 and TRBJ2-3; tentatively, D is TRBD2 (6 bases). Germline assignment: CDR1 SGHTA and CDR2 FQGTGA. The CDR3 contains 16 residues. The V and J ends lost 0 bases and 4 bases respectively, with 14 bases between them.

This sequence joins TRBV5-1 and TRBJ2-3, with 11 positions matching TRBD2. Germline assignment: CDR1 SGHRS and CDR2 YFSETQ. The CDR3 covers 17 residues. The junction had 12 bases not matched to a gene; V was cut back by 7 bases and J by 2 bases. CDR3 in amino acids: CASQLWGTSGLTDTQYF. The CDR3 DNA sequence: TGCGCCAGCCAGCTTTGGGGGACTAGCGGCCTCACAGATACGCAGTATTTT.

The V gene is TRBV19, the J gene TRBJ1-1; D perhaps matches TRBD1 (5 bases). V gave up 2 bases and J gave up 2 bases, with 15 bases separating them. Germline-derived CDR1 and CDR2 are LNHDA and SQIVND (reference sequence). CDR3 length: 16 amino acids. CDR3 loop: CASSIRVRGLNTEAFF. The CDR3 bases are TGTGCCAGTAGTATAAGGGTAAGGGGACTCAACACTGAAGCTTTCTTT. Together with reference TRBV19 and TRBJ1-1, the CDR3 gives the full variable domain: DGGITQSPKYLFRKEGQNVTLSCEQNLNHDAMYWYRQDPGQGLRLIYYSQIVNDFQKGDIAEGYSVSREKKESFPLTVTSAQKNPTAFYLCASSIRVRGLNTEAFFGQGTRLTVV.

This clone was seen a few times. The chain joins TRBV18 to TRBJ1-2, with D possibly being TRBD1 (5 bases). The CDR3 contains 16 residues. Trimming removed 2 bases from V and 4 bases from J, with 17 bases in between. Germline loops: CDR1 KGHSH, CDR2 LQKENI. This chain's CDR3 is CASSPYERGQTYGYTF. As DNA, the CDR3 is TGTGCCAGCTCACCATACGAAAGGGGCCAGACCTATGGCTACACCTTC.

The chain uses TRBV27 and TRBJ2-7, with D perhaps matching TRBD1 or TRBD2 (5 bases each). This CDR3 is built from 23 residues. The germline gives CDR1 MNHEY, CDR2 SMNVEV (reference sequence). Deletions cut 4 bases from V and 6 bases from J, with 43 bases between. CDR3 DNA sequence: TGTGCCAGCAGTTCGATCTCCCCATTGTTCGGAACAGGAAAAAGCGGAACGCTCTTCGAGCAGTACTTC. Translation: CASSSISPLFGTGKSGTLFEQYF.

This chain connects TRBV19 to TRBJ1-2; a weak D match, TRBD1 (6 bases). The CDR3 has 14 residues. CDR1 and CDR2 from the germline V gene are LNHDA and SQIVND (reference sequence). V dropped 3 bases and J dropped 3 bases, with 11 bases sitting between them. The CDR3: CASSIVQGYYGYTF. In DNA, the CDR3 is TGTGCCAGTAGTATTGTTCAGGGGTACTATGGCTACACCTTC.

V and J are TRBV13 and TRBJ2-7; D possibly corresponds to TRBD1 (6 bases). Looked up from germline, CDR1 is PRHDT and CDR2 is FYEKMQ (reference sequence). The CDR3 is 14 amino acids. V shed 6 bases and J shed 1 base, with 13 bases lying between them. The CDR3 here is CASSFTDRSYEQYF. The CDR3, as DNA: TGTGCCAGCAGTTTTACGGACAGATCCTACGAGCAGTACTTC.

This clone appeared once. The chain combines TRBV5-1 with TRBJ1-5; TRBD1 is a possible D gene (6 bases). Germline values: CDR1 SGHRS, CDR2 YFSETQ. CDR3 size: 14 residues. Trimming removed 4 bases from V and 3 bases from J, with 11 bases in between. CDR3 sequence reads: CASSTGQSNQPQHF. CDR3 sequence (DNA): TGCGCCAGCAGCACAGGACAGTCCAATCAGCCCCAGCATTTT.

The chain carries TRBV7-3 and TRBJ2-5, with D uncertain. Trimming took off 5 bases at V and 3 bases at J, with 16 bases between the two ends. The germline CDR1 and CDR2 sequences are SGHTA and FQGTGA. CDR3 length equals 15 residues. The CDR3 spells CASSIGPSPEETQYF. The CDR3 bases are TGTGCCAGCAGCATCGGGCCGAGTCCGGAAGAGACCCAGTACTTC.

The chain has TRBV7-3 and TRBJ2-1; 13 bases fit TRBD2. With 4 bases clipped from V and 9 bases from J, the junction kept 9 bases outside the gene matches. CDR1 and CDR2 (germline): SGHTA, FQGTGA. CDR3 size: 16 residues. The CDR3 here is CASSSKGTSGNGEQFF. CDR3 DNA sequence: TGTGCCAGCAGCTCAAAGGGGACTAGCGGGAACGGTGAGCAGTTCTTC.

The table lists this clone with a count of one. The rearrangement uses TRBV19 and TRBJ2-5; 10 bases map to TRBD1. CDR1 and CDR2 (germline): LNHDA, SQIVND (reference sequence). V lost 6 bases, J lost 2 bases, and 3 bases stayed unmatched. The CDR3 loop spans 14 amino acids. The CDR3 here is CASSMDRGQETQYF. Written as DNA, the CDR3 is TGTGCCAGTAGCATGGACAGGGGGCAAGAGACCCAGTACTTC.

V is TRBV7-7 and J is TRBJ2-1, with D possibly being TRBD1 or TRBD2 (5 bases each). This CDR3 comprises 13 residues. V lost 5 bases, J lost 6 bases, and 11 bases lay in between. Germline CDR1 reads SSHAT; CDR2 reads FNYEAQ (reference sequence). This chain's CDR3 is CASSQGTANEQFF. The CDR3 DNA follows: TGTGCCAGCAGCCAAGGGACCGCCAATGAGCAGTTCTTC.